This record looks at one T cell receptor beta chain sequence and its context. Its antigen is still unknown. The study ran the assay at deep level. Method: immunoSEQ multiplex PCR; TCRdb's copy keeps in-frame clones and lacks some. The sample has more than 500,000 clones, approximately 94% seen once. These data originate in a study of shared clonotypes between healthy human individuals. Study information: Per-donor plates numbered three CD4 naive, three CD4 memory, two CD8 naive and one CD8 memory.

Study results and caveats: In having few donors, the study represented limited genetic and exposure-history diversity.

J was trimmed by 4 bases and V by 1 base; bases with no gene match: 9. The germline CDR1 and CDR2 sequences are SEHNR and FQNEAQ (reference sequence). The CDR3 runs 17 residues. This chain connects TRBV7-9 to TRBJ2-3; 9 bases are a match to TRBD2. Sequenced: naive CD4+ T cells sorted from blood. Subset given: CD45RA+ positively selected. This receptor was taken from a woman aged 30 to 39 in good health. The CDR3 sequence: CASSLVLAGPGADTQYF. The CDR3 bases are TGTGCCAGCAGCTTAGTGCTAGCGGGACCCGGGGCAGATACGCAGTATTTT.